Below are 8 T cell receptor beta chains sequenced from a single sample in a study of PD-1 blockade in classical Hodgkin lymphoma. The protocol was immunoSEQ multiplex PCR, while the TCRdb copy is restricted to in-frame clones and leaves out a portion. The repertoire has 72,000 or so clones, approximately 94% of them found once; the top ten carry 8%. Relapse was seen in all patients after autologous stem cell transplantation, and brentuximab vedotin exposure was variable. Sequenced here: peripheral blood mononuclear cells (PBMCs), sampled at baseline. Source of these receptors: a human donor with classical Hodgkin lymphoma.

This sequence joins TRBV19 and TRBJ2-3; no clear D. Looked up from germline, CDR1 is LNHDA and CDR2 is SQIVND (reference sequence). The CDR3 contains 12 residues. The germline V and J ends were trimmed by 3 bases and 3 bases, with 4 bases remaining between them. The CDR3, as DNA: TGTGCCAGTAGTATGCGGACAGATACGCAGTATTTT. It encodes CASSMRTDTQYF. The variable domain in full, with the rest retrieved from reference TRBV19 and TRBJ2-3, is DGGITQSPKYLFRKEGQNVTLSCEQNLNHDAMYWYRQDPGQGLRLIYYSQIVNDFQKGDIAEGYSVSREKKESFPLTVTSAQKNPTAFYLCASSMRTDTQYFGPGTRLTVL.

The chain combines TRBV14 with TRBJ2-5, with 7 nucleotides matching TRBD1. This CDR3 comprises 14 residues. V was pared by 2 bases and J by 2 bases, with 2 bases of the junction left unmatched. From germline, CDR1 is SGHDN and CDR2 FVKESK. The CDR3 DNA reads as TGTGCCAGCAGCCAAAGGACAGGACAAGAGACCCAGTACTTC. Its translation is CASSQRTGQETQYF.

The genes are TRBV7-2 and TRBJ1-2, with TRBD1 identical over 7 bases. Trimming removed 1 base from V and 8 bases from J; junction bases left unmatched: 4. Germline assignment: CDR1 SGHTA and CDR2 FQGNSA. CDR3 length: 13 residues. As DNA, the CDR3 is TGTGCCAGCAGCTTAGAGGGGGCCCGGGGCTACACCTTC. Translated: CASSLEGARGYTF.

The chain employs TRBV6-4 and TRBJ2-7; D may be TRBD2 (6 bases). The length of the CDR3 is 13 residues. Germline V lookup: CDR1 MRHNA, CDR2 SNTAGT. Trimming stripped 10 bases from V and 0 bases from J, with 13 bases between. The CDR3 sequence is CANTGRFSYEQYF. The CDR3 nucleotides read TGTGCCAACACGGGGAGGTTCTCCTACGAGCAGTACTTC.

This chain links TRBV28 with TRBJ2-7, with 10 bases aligning to TRBD1. The CDR3 covers 14 residues. CDR1 MDHEN and CDR2 SYDVKM come from the germline V gene. V gave up 6 bases and J gave up 7 bases; unmatched junction bases: 9. The CDR3 DNA follows: TGTGCCAGCAGGACGACAGGGGGCACTAGTGAGCAGTACTTC. Translating it yields CASRTTGGTSEQYF.

The rearrangement links TRBV19 to TRBJ1-1; TRBD1 is a possible D gene (5 bases). The germline V gene has CDR1 LNHDA and CDR2 SQIVND (reference sequence). The V end was cut by 5 bases, the J end by 9 bases, with 10 bases between. The CDR3 has 11 residues. This CDR3 reads CASSLGLQAFF. The CDR3 nucleotides read TGTGCCAGTAGTTTGGGACTTCAAGCTTTCTTT.

The chain links TRBV6-5 to TRBJ1-6; D is undetermined. Germline-derived CDR1 and CDR2 are MNHEY and SVGAGI. CDR3 length: 14 amino acids. V lost 4 bases, J lost 9 bases, and 13 bases lay in between. Written as DNA, the CDR3 is TGTGCCAGCAGTTCTGAACAGTTTCCTTCACCCCTCCACTTT. This translates into CASSSEQFPSPLHF.

This sequence joins TRBV6-1 and TRBJ2-7, with D possibly matching TRBD2 (6 bases). V lost 8 bases to trimming and J lost 3 bases, with 20 bases between them. The CDR3 is 15 amino acids. The germline CDR1 and CDR2 sequences are MNHNS and SASEGT. The CDR3 spells CASPPGDGGFYEQYF. CDR3 in DNA: TGTGCCAGCCCTCCGGGGGACGGAGGATTCTACGAGCAGTACTTC.